What follows describes a single TCR beta chain. Its antigen remains unidentified. The data derive from a study of T cell repertoires in cytomegalovirus infection. The wider study: Indications of both CMV infection and matching HLA type were provided by public TCR beta signatures. Study conclusions and caveats: HLA-C-restricted CMV-specific TCR beta clonotypes prevailed in the ex vivo response.

Germline values: CDR1 SEHNR, CDR2 FQNEAQ (reference sequence). The CDR3 loop spans 14 amino acids. V was cut by 4 bases and J by 3 bases, with 13 bases left in between. TCRdb analysed the reads with MiXCR anew, one entry per CDR3 protein. The sample comprises some 280,000 distinct CDR3 sequences, about an eighth of which are singletons, and about 10% rests with the top ten. The chain carries TRBV7-9 and TRBJ2-7, with D hard to call. The sequence was collected from a human donor in good health (CMV status not recorded). Some clones in this sample may be carry-over from other donors' samples. The sequenced material came from PBMCs. The CDR3 nucleotides read TGTGCCAGCAGCTCATCAACACCTGTCTACGAGCAGTACTTC. Protein sequence: CASSSSTPVYEQYF.